The source of this T cell receptor (beta chain) is a study of CD8+ T cells in alopecia areata. In each case, RNA was isolated and then reverse transcribed into cDNA as the sequencing template. Sequenced by immunoSEQ multiplex PCR; TCRdb stores in-frame clones only, minus some. The sample records fewer than 200,000 clones, approximately 59% being singletons. This clone appeared a single time. After removal of 1 base from V and 2 bases from J, the junction contained 1 base not matched to a gene. The CDR3 loop spans 16 amino acids. CDR1 KGHSH and CDR2 LQKENI come from the germline V gene. This sample's treatment: oral pan-JAK inhibitor, 5-10 mg twice daily.

This specimen consisted of CD4+ T cells sorted from blood, obtained between weeks 55 and 65, from a patient treated with tofacitinib. The receptor was isolated from a human donor with alopecia areata. The chain couples TRBV18 to TRBJ2-6; 8 nucleotides match TRBD1. CDR3 protein: CASSPRTGTGANVLTF. CDR3 bases: TGTGCCAGCTCACCACGGACAGGGACTGGGGCCAACGTCCTGACTTTC.